This T cell receptor beta chain originates from a study of response to subunit inactivated influenza vaccine. Overall study results and limits: Each seasonal flu vaccination may recruit only limited new T cells, authors suggested.

The V and J ends lost 4 bases and 4 bases, in that order; junction bases with no gene match: 2. The CDR3 is made up of 15 amino acids. Germline loops: CDR1 SGDLS, CDR2 YYNGEE. For this clonotype: The antigen is not known.

From the RT-PCR reads, TCRdb called clonotypes with MiXCR, one entry per CDR3 protein. The table records about 190,000 distinct CDR3 sequences, approximately 15% of them present only once. The source of this sequence is a man aged 45-65 years who received an inactivated influenza vaccine. The rearrangement links TRBV9 to TRBJ2-2; 12 bases map to TRBD2. Source: CD8+ T cells sorted from PBMCs, taken about 5 days after vaccination. The chain's CDR3 is CASSSTSGSTGELFF. As DNA, the CDR3 is TGTGCCAGCAGCTCGACTAGCGGGAGCACCGGGGAGCTGTTTTTT. The full variable domain, in which reference TRBV9 and TRBJ2-2 provide the parts outside the CDR3, is DSGVTQTPKHLITATGQRVTLRCSPRSGDLSVYWYQQSLDQGLQFLIQYYNGEERAKGNILERFSAQQFPDLHSELNLSSLELGDSALYFCASSSTSGSTGELFFGEGSRLTVL.